Below, 23 T cell receptor beta chains from the same sample are listed, as sequenced in a study of blood T cell repertoires in COVID-19. Assay: immunoSEQ multiplex PCR; the TCRdb copy retains only in-frame clones and omits some. Here the sample spans a few hundred thousand clones, 80% to 90% being singletons. The sample comprised peripheral blood. Every receptor here comes from a woman in her seventies with acute or convalescent COVID-19.

This clone was seen only a few times. The genes are TRBV2 and TRBJ1-2; TRBD1 might be the D (5 bases). Germline CDR1 is SNHLY and CDR2 is FYNNEI. The CDR3 consists of 14 residues. Trimming left V 1 base short and J 6 bases short, with 12 bases between. The DNA of the CDR3 is TGTGCCAGCAGTGAAGGTCGGGCAGGGAATGGCTACACCTTC. Encoded protein: CASSEGRAGNGYTF.

CDR3 in DNA: TGCAGCGTCGACAGGGATCCTAACTATGGCTACACCTTC. It is translated as CSVDRDPNYGYTF. The chain couples TRBV29-1 to TRBJ1-2, with TRBD1 identical over 7 bases. J lost 0 bases, V lost 6 bases, and 4 bases had no gene match. This CDR3 comprises 13 residues. The germline V gene encodes CDR1 SQVTM and CDR2 ANQGSEA.

The V call is TRBV2, the J call TRBJ1-4, with 7 positions matching TRBD1. J lost 2 bases, V lost 5 bases, and 5 bases had no gene match. The CDR3 runs 15 residues. CDR1 and CDR2 from the germline V gene are SNHLY and FYNNEI. The CDR3 sequence is CASSPRGPTNEKLFF. The CDR3 region has the DNA TGTGCCAGCAGTCCAAGGGGGCCGACTAATGAAAAACTGTTTTTT.

This clone was picked up one time. V usage is TRBV20-1 and J usage is TRBJ2-7, with D perhaps TRBD2 (5 bases). Deletions cut 3 bases from V and 5 bases from J, with 14 bases between. Germline-derived CDR1 and CDR2 are DFQATT and SNEGSKA (reference sequence). This CDR3 contains 13 residues. CDR3 in amino acids: CSASRGSQDEQYF. The DNA of the CDR3 is TGCAGTGCTAGTCGGGGAAGCCAGGACGAGCAGTACTTC.

This rearrangement joins TRBV5-1 to TRBJ2-7; TRBD2 aligns across 10 bases. J gave up 3 bases and V 0 bases, and 6 bases lay outside the gene matches. Germline values: CDR1 SGHRS, CDR2 YFSETQ. The CDR3 is made up of 16 amino acids. The CDR3 loop is CASSLAGASGGYEQYF. The CDR3 DNA reads as TGCGCCAGCAGCTTGGCCGGGGCTAGCGGGGGCTACGAGCAGTACTTC.

The V and J genes are TRBV7-2 and TRBJ2-7; 9 bases align to TRBD1. The germline CDR1 and CDR2 sequences are SGHTA and FQGNSA. Trimming took 5 bases from V and 3 from J; bases not matched to a gene: 8. There are 15 residues in the CDR3. The DNA for the CDR3 is TGTGCCAGCAGCCTAGGGACAGGGTCCTTCTACGAGCAGTACTTC. Protein product: CASSLGTGSFYEQYF. Looking up the rest from reference TRBV7-2 and TRBJ2-7 gives the full variable domain: GAGVSQSPSNKVTEKGKDVELRCDPISGHTALYWYRQSLGQGLEFLIYFQGNSAPDKSGLPSDRFSAERTGGSVSTLTIQRTQQEDSAVYLCASSLGTGSFYEQYFGPGTRLTVT.

This clone was recorded only once. This chain joins TRBV19 and TRBJ2-6; TRBD1 matches at 9 bases. J was trimmed by 0 bases and V by 3 bases; bases with no gene match: 6. In germline, CDR1 is LNHDA, CDR2 SQIVND (reference sequence). The CDR3 spans 18 residues. Here the CDR3 reads CASSILQGASSGANVLTF. CDR3 sequence (DNA): TGTGCCAGTAGTATTTTACAGGGGGCTTCCTCTGGGGCCAACGTCCTGACTTTC. The full variable domain, rest sourced from reference TRBV19 and TRBJ2-6, is DGGITQSPKYLFRKEGQNVTLSCEQNLNHDAMYWYRQDPGQGLRLIYYSQIVNDFQKGDIAEGYSVSREKKESFPLTVTSAQKNPTAFYLCASSILQGASSGANVLTFGAGSRLTVL.

The CDR3 sequence: CASSYSRNTDTQYF. CDR3 DNA: TGTGCCAGCAGTTACTCGCGGAACACAGATACGCAGTATTTT. The chain uses TRBV6-5 and TRBJ2-3; D gene unclear. This CDR3 contains 14 residues. Germline CDR1 and CDR2: MNHEY and SVGAGI. Trimming removed 0 bases at V and 2 bases at J, with 6 bases between.

This clone was detected only once. The chain links TRBV3-1 (or the pseudogene TRBV3-2) to TRBJ2-2; D might be TRBD2 (5 bases). Germline CDR1 reads LGHDT; CDR2 reads YNNKEL (reference sequence). V shed 4 bases and J shed 4 bases, with 7 bases lying between them. The CDR3 has 13 amino acids. The CDR3, as DNA: TGTGCCAGCAGCCCCCGGGGCACCGGGGAGCTGTTTTTT. It translates to CASSPRGTGELFF.

The chain links TRBV5-1 to TRBJ1-1; no clear D. The germline V gene encodes CDR1 SGHRS and CDR2 YFSETQ. The length of the CDR3 is 14 residues. V was cut by 0 bases and J by 4 bases, with 10 bases left in between. The CDR3 bases are TGCGCCAGCAGCTTGGACCCATTGAGCACTGAAGCTTTCTTT. This gives the protein CASSLDPLSTEAFF.

The rearrangement links TRBV19 to TRBJ1-2; no firm D call. CDR3 length: 14 amino acids. V lost 3 bases to trimming and J lost 0 bases, with 8 bases between them. Germline values: CDR1 LNHDA, CDR2 SQIVND (reference sequence). CDR3 DNA sequence: TGTGCCAGTAGTATGCTACTGCCTAACTATGGCTACACCTTC. Translated: CASSMLLPNYGYTF.

The chain employs TRBV6-5 and TRBJ2-1; 10 bases are a match to TRBD1. Germline values: CDR1 MNHEY, CDR2 SVGAGI. J was trimmed by 6 bases and V by 3 bases; bases with no gene match: 5. The CDR3 has 15 residues. The chain's CDR3 is CASSYRGQGSNEQFF. DNA for the CDR3: TGTGCCAGCAGTTATCGGGGACAGGGGAGCAATGAGCAGTTCTTC.

V and J are TRBV5-1 and TRBJ2-1; D uncertain. Trimming cost V 10 bases and J 2 bases, with 13 bases left between them. The CDR3 sequence is 13 residues long. The germline V gene encodes CDR1 SGHRS and CDR2 YFSETQ. The CDR3 bases are TGCGCCGAGGAGCCAGAGACCTACAATGAGCAGTTCTTC. It encodes CAEEPETYNEQFF. Filled out from reference TRBV5-1 and TRBJ2-1, the complete variable domain reads KAGVTQTPRYLIKTRGQQVTLSCSPISGHRSVSWYQQTPGQGLQFLFEYFSETQRNKGNFPGRFSGRQFSNSRSEMNVSTLELGDSALYLCAEEPETYNEQFFGPGTRLTVL.

The chain uses TRBV7-9 and TRBJ2-5; D possibly corresponds to TRBD2 (6 bases). The CDR3 spans 15 residues. Between the trimmed V and J ends, which lost 5 bases and 5 bases, there was a span of 18 bases. Per the germline V gene, CDR1 is SEHNR and CDR2 is FQNEAQ (reference sequence). The CDR3 DNA sequence: TGTGCCAGCAGCCCTAGGGACTCCCTGAGGGAGACCCAGTACTTC. Its translation is CASSPRDSLRETQYF.

The CDR3 spells CASTPPSGGIREQFF. CDR3 DNA sequence: TGTGCCAGCACCCCTCCTAGCGGGGGGATCCGTGAGCAGTTCTTC. The V gene is TRBV2, the J gene TRBJ2-1, with 11 bases aligning to TRBD2. V was pared by 7 bases and J by 9 bases, with 11 bases of the junction left unmatched. Germline CDR1 and CDR2: SNHLY and FYNNEI. CDR3 length equals 15 residues.

The J gene is TRBJ2-1, the V gene TRBV9; a weak D match, TRBD2 (6 bases). CDR3 size: 11 residues. CDR1 and CDR2 (germline): SGDLS, YYNGEE. V was trimmed by 4 bases and J by 10 bases, leaving 9 bases between them. CDR3 residues: CASSLSGEQFF. The DNA of the CDR3 is TGTGCCAGCAGCTTGAGCGGGGAGCAGTTCTTC.

The rearrangement links TRBV5-1 to TRBJ2-1; D is perhaps TRBD2 (6 bases). Germline CDR1 is SGHRS and CDR2 is YFSETQ. CDR3 length: 16 residues. V gave up 7 bases and J gave up 9 bases, with 26 bases separating them. CDR3 sequence (DNA): TGCGCCAGCGCTTCTTCCCCGCGGGGAGAAGGTAGTGAGCAGTTCTTC. Encoded protein: CASASSPRGEGSEQFF.

The gene calls are TRBV19 and TRBJ2-2; D might be TRBD1 (6 bases). CDR1 and CDR2 (germline): LNHDA, SQIVND (reference sequence). Trimming cost V 6 bases and J 5 bases, with 10 bases left between them. This CDR3 is 13 amino acids long. In nucleotides, the CDR3 is TGTGCCAGTAGGCCCGACAGGACCGGGGAGCTGTTTTTT. Translated: CASRPDRTGELFF. Full variable domain (remainder filled in from reference TRBV19 and TRBJ2-2): DGGITQSPKYLFRKEGQNVTLSCEQNLNHDAMYWYRQDPGQGLRLIYYSQIVNDFQKGDIAEGYSVSREKKESFPLTVTSAQKNPTAFYLCASRPDRTGELFFGEGSRLTVL.

The V gene is TRBV7-8, the J gene TRBJ1-2, with 7 nucleotides matching TRBD1. The CDR3 contains 13 residues. J was trimmed by 7 bases and V by 5 bases; bases with no gene match: 7. Looked up from germline, CDR1 is SGHVS and CDR2 is FQNEAQ. The DNA of the CDR3 is TGTGCCAGCAGCCCAGACAGGGTGGCTGGCTACACCTTC. This encodes CASSPDRVAGYTF. Using reference TRBV7-8 and TRBJ1-2 for the parts outside the CDR3, the full variable domain is GAGVSQSPRYKVAKRGQDVALRCDPISGHVSLFWYQQALGQGPEFLTYFQNEAQLDKSGLPSDRFFAERPEGSVSTLKIQRTQQEDSAVYLCASSPDRVAGYTFGSGTRLTVV.

This chain connects TRBV20-1 to TRBJ1-1; D not resolved. Between the trimmed V and J ends, which lost 6 bases and 11 bases, there was a span of 13 bases. The CDR3 loop spans 10 amino acids. CDR1 is DFQATT, CDR2 SNEGSKA, per germline (reference sequence). The CDR3 region has the DNA TGCAGTGCCTCAGCGGGGTTCGCTTTCTTT. This codes for CSASAGFAFF.

J is TRBJ1-2 and V is TRBV2; 7 bases match TRBD1. The CDR3 is 12 residues long. CDR1 and CDR2 (germline): SNHLY, FYNNEI. The junction had 8 bases not matched to a gene; V was cut back by 8 bases and J by 8 bases. The DNA of the CDR3 is TGTGCCAGCGGCGGACAGGTCGGAGGCTACACCTTC. Protein: CASGGQVGGYTF.

V gene TRBV6-6 combines with J gene TRBJ2-7; unclear D gene. The CDR3 consists of 13 residues. V was shortened by 6 bases and J by 6 bases, with 15 bases between the two germline ends. Germline V CDR1 and CDR2: MNHNY, SVGAGI (reference sequence). The CDR3 reads CASSRLYISEQYF. The CDR3, as DNA: TGTGCCAGCAGCCGCCTTTACATTTCCGAGCAGTACTTC.

This rearrangement joins TRBV7-8 to TRBJ1-2; 7 nucleotides align to TRBD1. Unmatched junction bases numbered 13, after V lost 10 bases and J lost 5 bases. Germline V gene data show CDR1 as SGHVS and CDR2 as FQNEAQ. This CDR3 comprises 14 residues. DNA of the CDR3: TGTGCCACCACCTCGACAGGGTGGGGATATGGCTACACCTTC. Amino acid sequence: CATTSTGWGYGYTF.